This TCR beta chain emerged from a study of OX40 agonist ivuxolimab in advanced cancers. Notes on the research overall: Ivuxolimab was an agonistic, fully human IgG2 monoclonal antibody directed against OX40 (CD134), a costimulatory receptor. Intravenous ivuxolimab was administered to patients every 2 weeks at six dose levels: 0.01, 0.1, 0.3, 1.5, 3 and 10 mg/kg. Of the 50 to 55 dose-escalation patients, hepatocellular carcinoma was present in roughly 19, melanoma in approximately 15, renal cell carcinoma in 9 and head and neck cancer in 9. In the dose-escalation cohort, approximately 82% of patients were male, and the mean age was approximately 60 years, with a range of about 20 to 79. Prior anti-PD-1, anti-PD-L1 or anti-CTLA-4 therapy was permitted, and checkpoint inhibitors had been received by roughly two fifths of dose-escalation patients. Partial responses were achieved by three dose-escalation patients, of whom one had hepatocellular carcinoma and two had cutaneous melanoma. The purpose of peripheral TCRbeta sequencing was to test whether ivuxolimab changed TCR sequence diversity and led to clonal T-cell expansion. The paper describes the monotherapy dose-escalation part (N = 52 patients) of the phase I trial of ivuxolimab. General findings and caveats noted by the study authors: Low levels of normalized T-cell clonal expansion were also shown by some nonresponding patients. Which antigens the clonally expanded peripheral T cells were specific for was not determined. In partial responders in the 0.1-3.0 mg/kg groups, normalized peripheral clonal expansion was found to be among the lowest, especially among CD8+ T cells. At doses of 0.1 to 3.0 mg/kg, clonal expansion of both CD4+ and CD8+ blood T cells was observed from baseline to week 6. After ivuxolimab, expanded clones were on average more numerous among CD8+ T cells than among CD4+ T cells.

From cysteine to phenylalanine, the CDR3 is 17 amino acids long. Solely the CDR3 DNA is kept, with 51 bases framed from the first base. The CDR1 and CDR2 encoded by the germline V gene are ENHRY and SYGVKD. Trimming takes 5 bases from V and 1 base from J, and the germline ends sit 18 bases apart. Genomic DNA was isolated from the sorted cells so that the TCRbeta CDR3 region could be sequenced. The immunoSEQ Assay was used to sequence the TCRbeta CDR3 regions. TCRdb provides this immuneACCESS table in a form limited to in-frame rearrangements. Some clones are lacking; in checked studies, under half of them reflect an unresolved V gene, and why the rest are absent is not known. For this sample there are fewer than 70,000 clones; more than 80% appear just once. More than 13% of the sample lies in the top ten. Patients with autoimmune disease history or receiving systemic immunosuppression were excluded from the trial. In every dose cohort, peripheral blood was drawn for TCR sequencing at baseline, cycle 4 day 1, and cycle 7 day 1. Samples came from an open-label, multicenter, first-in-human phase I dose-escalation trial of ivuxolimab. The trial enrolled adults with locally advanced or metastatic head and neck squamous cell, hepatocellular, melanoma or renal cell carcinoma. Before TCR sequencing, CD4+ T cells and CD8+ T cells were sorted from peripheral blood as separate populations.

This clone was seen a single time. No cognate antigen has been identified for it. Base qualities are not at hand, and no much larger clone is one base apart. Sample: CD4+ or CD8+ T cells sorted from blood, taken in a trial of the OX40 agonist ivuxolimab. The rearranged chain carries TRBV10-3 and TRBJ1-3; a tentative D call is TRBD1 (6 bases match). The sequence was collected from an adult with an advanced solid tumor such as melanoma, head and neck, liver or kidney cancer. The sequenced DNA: TGTGCCATCAGTAGACAGGTCCCGGGAAGTTCTGGAAACACCATATATTTT. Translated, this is CAISRQVPGSSGNTIYF.